The rows below give T cell receptor beta chains drawn from one sample of a study of T cells in Graves' hyperthyroidism and ophthalmopathy. One entry per CDR3 protein results from TCRdb running MiXCR on the multiplex PCR reads. The sample lists 550,000 to 600,000 distinct CDR3 sequences; over 15% were seen once. The specimen was blood. Every receptor here comes from a woman between 18 and 29 years old with Graves' hyperthyroidism. Each CDR3 is given with its conserved first and last residue. The D gene is left open where the match is weak. Not every row has a clone size; where given, it reads once, few, many or a size class.

V gene: TRBV29-1
J gene: TRBJ2-1
clone size: many
D gene: .
CDR3 protein: CSVEDFSRNEQFF
CDR3 DNA: TGCAGCGTTGAAGATTTTTCCAGGAATGAGCAGTTCTTC

V gene: TRBV7-9
J gene: TRBJ1-1
clone size: many
D gene: .
CDR3 protein: CASSELGLNTEAFF
CDR3 DNA: TGTGCCAGCAGCGAGCTGGGGCTGAACACTGAAGCTTTCTTT

V gene: TRBV20-1
J gene: TRBJ2-3
clone size: .
D gene: TRBD2
CDR3 protein: CSATSGSSGRTDTQYF
CDR3 DNA: TGCAGTGCTACTAGCGGGAGTAGCGGGAGAACAGATACGCAGTATTTT

V gene: TRBV12-3/TRBV12-4
J gene: TRBJ2-7
clone size: few
D gene: .
CDR3 protein: CASSVTGRTYEQYF
CDR3 DNA: TGTGCCAGCAGTGTGACAGGGAGGACCTACGAGCAGTACTTC

V gene: TRBV18
J gene: TRBJ2-7
clone size: many
D gene: .
CDR3 protein: CASSPAGFEQYF
CDR3 DNA: TGTGCCAGCTCACCCGCAGGGTTTGAGCAGTACTTC

V gene: TRBV28
J gene: TRBJ2-7
clone size: many
D gene: TRBD2
CDR3 protein: CASSRLAGSYEQYF
CDR3 DNA: TGTGCCAGCAGTAGACTAGCGGGAAGCTACGAGCAGTACTTC

V gene: TRBV20-1
J gene: TRBJ2-1
clone size: .
D gene: .
CDR3 protein: CSAGTQPVVLLGNEQFF
CDR3 DNA: TGCAGTGCTGGGACACAGCCGGTGGTCCTCCTGGGCAATGAGCAGTTCTTC

V gene: TRBV5-1
J gene: TRBJ2-1
clone size: many
D gene: TRBD2
CDR3 protein: CASSVSGSGNNEQFF
CDR3 DNA: TGCGCCAGCAGCGTTAGCGGGAGTGGCAACAATGAGCAGTTCTTC

V gene: TRBV7-9
J gene: TRBJ2-4
clone size: .
D gene: TRBD2
CDR3 protein: CASSHGGGSFQYF
CDR3 DNA: TGTGCCAGCAGCCACGGGGGGGGAAGTTTTCAGTACTTC

V gene: TRBV28
J gene: TRBJ1-1
clone size: many
D gene: .
CDR3 protein: CASSEDWARNTEAFF
CDR3 DNA: TGTGCCAGCAGTGAGGACTGGGCAAGGAACACTGAAGCTTTCTTT

V gene: TRBV6-5
J gene: TRBJ2-1
clone size: .
D gene: TRBD2
CDR3 protein: CASSYSSGLAGSNEQFF
CDR3 DNA: TGTGCCAGCAGTTACTCGAGCGGTCTAGCGGGTAGCAATGAGCAGTTCTTC

V gene: TRBV7-3
J gene: TRBJ2-3
clone size: many
D gene: .
CDR3 protein: CASSMEVTDTQYF
CDR3 DNA: TGTGCCAGCTCCATGGAGGTCACAGATACGCAGTATTTT

V gene: TRBV20-1
J gene: TRBJ2-3
clone size: many
D gene: TRBD2
CDR3 protein: CSGEREGTDTQYF
CDR3 DNA: TGCAGTGGCGAGCGGGAGGGCACAGATACGCAGTATTTT

V gene: TRBV20-1
J gene: TRBJ2-3
clone size: many
D gene: TRBD2
CDR3 protein: CSADDGTSGSTDTQYF
CDR3 DNA: TGCAGTGCGGACGATGGGACTAGCGGGAGCACAGATACGCAGTATTTT

V gene: TRBV3-1
J gene: TRBJ1-2
clone size: .
D gene: .
CDR3 protein: CASSPLGGEGDGYTF
CDR3 DNA: TGTGCCAGCAGCCCCCTGGGCGGGGAAGGAGATGGCTACACCTTC

V gene: TRBV19
J gene: TRBJ1-5
clone size: .
D gene: .
CDR3 protein: CASSIVAGVVQPQHF
CDR3 DNA: TGTGCCAGTAGTATTGTGGCAGGGGTTGTTCAGCCCCAGCATTTT

V gene: TRBV2
J gene: TRBJ1-6
clone size: many
D gene: .
CDR3 protein: CASSRRPDSPLHF
CDR3 DNA: TGTGCCAGCAGCCGTAGACCCGATTCACCCCTCCACTTT

V gene: TRBV3-1
J gene: TRBJ2-5
clone size: many
D gene: .
CDR3 protein: CASSVRGQETQYF
CDR3 DNA: TGTGCCAGCAGCGTCAGGGGCCAAGAGACCCAGTACTTC

V gene: TRBV13
J gene: TRBJ1-2
clone size: few
D gene: .
CDR3 protein: CASSLNGNHGYTF
CDR3 DNA: TGTGCCAGCAGCTTGAACGGGAACCATGGCTACACCTTC

V gene: TRBV19
J gene: TRBJ1-1
clone size: .
D gene: TRBD1
CDR3 protein: CAGSPDRRFGEASF
CDR3 DNA: TGTGCTGGGAGTCCGGACAGGAGATTCGGTGAAGCTTCCTTT

V gene: TRBV20-1
J gene: TRBJ2-5
clone size: .
D gene: .
CDR3 protein: CSVAPGVGDIETQYF
CDR3 DNA: TGCAGTGTCGCACCCGGTGTAGGGGACATCGAGACCCAGTACTTC

V gene: TRBV27
J gene: TRBJ2-7
clone size: few
D gene: TRBD2
CDR3 protein: CASSMTSGITYEQYF
CDR3 DNA: TGTGCCAGCAGTATGACTAGCGGGATAACCTACGAGCAGTACTTC

V gene: TRBV12-3/TRBV12-4
J gene: TRBJ1-5
clone size: many
D gene: .
CDR3 protein: CASSFGRTTREPQHF
CDR3 DNA: TGTGCCAGCAGTTTTGGCAGGACCACCAGGGAGCCCCAGCATTTT

V gene: TRBV2
J gene: TRBJ2-1
clone size: many
D gene: .
CDR3 protein: CARPMGDNEQFF
CDR3 DNA: TGTGCCAGACCGATGGGGGACAATGAGCAGTTCTTC

V gene: TRBV12-3/TRBV12-4
J gene: TRBJ2-3
clone size: many
D gene: .
CDR3 protein: CASSFSGQGDTQYF
CDR3 DNA: TGTGCCAGCAGTTTCTCGGGTCAAGGAGATACGCAGTATTTT

V gene: TRBV6-1
J gene: TRBJ1-1
clone size: many
D gene: .
CDR3 protein: CASTPGRMNTEAFF
CDR3 DNA: TGTGCCAGCACCCCGGGACGGATGAACACTGAAGCTTTCTTT

V gene: TRBV3-1
J gene: TRBJ2-1
clone size: many
D gene: TRBD2
CDR3 protein: CASSQEVLGLAGVYNEQFF
CDR3 DNA: TGTGCCAGCAGCCAAGAAGTTCTCGGACTAGCGGGAGTCTACAATGAGCAGTTCTTC

V gene: TRBV25-1
J gene: TRBJ2-7
clone size: .
D gene: TRBD1
CDR3 protein: CASSDWGQGGSEQYF
CDR3 DNA: TGTGCCAGCAGTGATTGGGGACAGGGGGGCTCGGAGCAGTACTTC